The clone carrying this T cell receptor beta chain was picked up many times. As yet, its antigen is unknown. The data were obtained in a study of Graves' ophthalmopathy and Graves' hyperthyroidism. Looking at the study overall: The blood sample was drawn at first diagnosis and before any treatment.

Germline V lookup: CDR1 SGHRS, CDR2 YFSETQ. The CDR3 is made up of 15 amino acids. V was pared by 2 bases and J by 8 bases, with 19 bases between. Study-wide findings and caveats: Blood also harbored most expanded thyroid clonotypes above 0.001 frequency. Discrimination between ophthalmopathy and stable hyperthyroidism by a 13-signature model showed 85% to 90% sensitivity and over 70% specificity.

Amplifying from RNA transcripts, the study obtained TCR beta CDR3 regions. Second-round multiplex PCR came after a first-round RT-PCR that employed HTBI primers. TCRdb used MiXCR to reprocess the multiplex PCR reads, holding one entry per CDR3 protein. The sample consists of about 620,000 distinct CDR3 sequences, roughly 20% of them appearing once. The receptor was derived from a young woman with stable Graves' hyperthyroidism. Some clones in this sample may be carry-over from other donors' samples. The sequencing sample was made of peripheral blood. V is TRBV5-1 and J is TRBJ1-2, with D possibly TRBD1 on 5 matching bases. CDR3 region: CASSLGQGSPPGYTF. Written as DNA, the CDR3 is TGCGCCAGCAGCTTAGGGCAGGGCTCCCCCCCCGGCTACACCTTC.